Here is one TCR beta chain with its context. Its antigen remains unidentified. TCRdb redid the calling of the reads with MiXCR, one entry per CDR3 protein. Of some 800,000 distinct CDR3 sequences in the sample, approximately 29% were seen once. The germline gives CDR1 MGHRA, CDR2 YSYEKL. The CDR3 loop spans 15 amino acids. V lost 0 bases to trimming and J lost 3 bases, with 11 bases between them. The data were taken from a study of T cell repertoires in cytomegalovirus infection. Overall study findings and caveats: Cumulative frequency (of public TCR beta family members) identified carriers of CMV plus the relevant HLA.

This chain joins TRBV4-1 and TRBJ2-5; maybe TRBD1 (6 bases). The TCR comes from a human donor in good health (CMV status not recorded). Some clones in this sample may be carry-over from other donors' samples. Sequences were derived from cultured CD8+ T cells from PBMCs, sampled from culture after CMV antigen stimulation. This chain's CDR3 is CASSQDLDREETQYF. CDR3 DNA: TGCGCCAGCAGCCAAGATCTGGACAGAGAAGAGACCCAGTACTTC.